This TCR beta chain originates from a study of T-cell reconstitution after alpha-beta-depleted transplantation in children. Preparing the TCRbeta library involved the use of unique molecular identifiers. TCRdb independently ran MiXCR on the PCR reads; one entry per CDR3 protein. The table includes more than 450,000 distinct CDR3 sequences, about 17% detected once. Per germline, CDR1 MNHEY and CDR2 SMNVEV (reference sequence). Trimming shortened V by 3 bases and J by 3 bases, and 17 bases separated the two germline ends. The CDR3 is made up of 16 amino acids. This clonotype showed up just a few times. J is TRBJ1-1 and V is TRBV27, with D possibly being TRBD1 (6 bases). The source of this sequence is a human donor who donated a stem cell graft to a child with acute lymphoblastic leukemia. The sample in question was PBMCs from the stem cell graft donor, obtained from the stem cell graft. This chain's CDR3 is CASSLGPPTGYTEAFF. The CDR3 nucleotides read TGTGCCAGCAGTTTGGGTCCCCCAACAGGGTACACTGAAGCTTTCTTT.